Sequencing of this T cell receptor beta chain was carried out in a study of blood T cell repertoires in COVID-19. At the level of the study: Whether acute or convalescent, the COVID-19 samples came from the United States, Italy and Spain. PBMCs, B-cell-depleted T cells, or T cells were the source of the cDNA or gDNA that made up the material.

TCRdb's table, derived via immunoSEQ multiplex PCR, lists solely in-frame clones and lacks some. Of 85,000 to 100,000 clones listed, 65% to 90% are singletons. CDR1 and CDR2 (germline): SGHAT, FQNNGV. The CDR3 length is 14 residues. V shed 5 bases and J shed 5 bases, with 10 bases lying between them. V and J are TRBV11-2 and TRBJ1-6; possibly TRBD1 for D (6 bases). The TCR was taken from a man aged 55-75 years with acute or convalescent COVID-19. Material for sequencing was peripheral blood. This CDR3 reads CASSRDINNSPLHF. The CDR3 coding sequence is TGTGCCAGCAGCCGGGACATCAATAATTCACCCCTCCACTTT.